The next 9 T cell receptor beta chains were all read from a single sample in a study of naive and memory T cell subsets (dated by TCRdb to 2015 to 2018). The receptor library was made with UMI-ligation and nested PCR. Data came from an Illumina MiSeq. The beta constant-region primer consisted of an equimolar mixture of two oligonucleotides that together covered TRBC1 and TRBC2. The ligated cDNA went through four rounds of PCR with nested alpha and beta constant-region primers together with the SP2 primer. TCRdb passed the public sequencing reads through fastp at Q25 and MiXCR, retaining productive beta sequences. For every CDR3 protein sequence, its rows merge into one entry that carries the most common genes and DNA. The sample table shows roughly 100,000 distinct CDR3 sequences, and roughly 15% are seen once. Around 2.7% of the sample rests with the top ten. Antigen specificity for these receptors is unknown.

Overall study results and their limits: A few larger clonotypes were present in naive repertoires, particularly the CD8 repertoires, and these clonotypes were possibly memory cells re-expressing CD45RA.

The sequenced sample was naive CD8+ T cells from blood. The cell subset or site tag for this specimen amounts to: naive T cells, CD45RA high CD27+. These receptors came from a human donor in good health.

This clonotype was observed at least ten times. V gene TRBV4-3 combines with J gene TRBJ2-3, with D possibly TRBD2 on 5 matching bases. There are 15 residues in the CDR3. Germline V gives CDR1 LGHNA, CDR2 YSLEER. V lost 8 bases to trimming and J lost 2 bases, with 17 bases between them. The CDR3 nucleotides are TGCGCCAGCGTCCGGGCGGGCGACGTCACAGATACGCAGTATTTT. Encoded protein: CASVRAGDVTDTQYF.

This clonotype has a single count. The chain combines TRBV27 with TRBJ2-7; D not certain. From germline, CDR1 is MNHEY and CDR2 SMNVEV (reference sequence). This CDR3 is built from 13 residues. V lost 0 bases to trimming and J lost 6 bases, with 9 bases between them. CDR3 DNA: TGTGCCAGCAGTTTATCGGCTGGGGTCGAGCAGTACTTC. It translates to CASSLSAGVEQYF.

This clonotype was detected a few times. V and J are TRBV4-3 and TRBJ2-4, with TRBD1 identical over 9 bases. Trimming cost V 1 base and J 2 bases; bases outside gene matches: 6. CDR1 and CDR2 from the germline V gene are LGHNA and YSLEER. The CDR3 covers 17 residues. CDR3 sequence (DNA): TGCGCCAGCAGCCAAGCCCGGGACAGGGAAACCAAAAACATTCAGTACTTC. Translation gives CASSQARDRETKNIQYF.

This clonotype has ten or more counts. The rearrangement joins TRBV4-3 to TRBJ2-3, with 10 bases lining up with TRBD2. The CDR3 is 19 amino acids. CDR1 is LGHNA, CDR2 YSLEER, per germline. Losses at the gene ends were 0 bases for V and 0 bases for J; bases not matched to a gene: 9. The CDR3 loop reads CASSQDSSGGRTSTDTQYF. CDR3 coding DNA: TGCGCCAGCAGCCAAGATAGTAGCGGGGGGAGGACTAGCACAGATACGCAGTATTTT.

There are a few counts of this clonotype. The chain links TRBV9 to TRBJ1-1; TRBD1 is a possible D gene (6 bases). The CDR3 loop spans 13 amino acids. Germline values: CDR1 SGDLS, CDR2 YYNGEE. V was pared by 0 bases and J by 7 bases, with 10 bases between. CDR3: CASSVAGGGEAFF. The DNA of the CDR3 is TGTGCCAGCAGCGTAGCCGGAGGGGGTGAAGCTTTCTTT. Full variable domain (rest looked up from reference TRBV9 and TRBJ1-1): DSGVTQTPKHLITATGQRVTLRCSPRSGDLSVYWYQQSLDQGLQFLIQYYNGEERAKGNILERFSAQQFPDLHSELNLSSLELGDSALYFCASSVAGGGEAFFGQGTRLTVV.

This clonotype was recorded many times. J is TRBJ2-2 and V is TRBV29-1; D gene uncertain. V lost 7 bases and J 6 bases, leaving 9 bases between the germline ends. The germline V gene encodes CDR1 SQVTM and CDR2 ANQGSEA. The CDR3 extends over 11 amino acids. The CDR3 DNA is TGCAGCGGCAGGAGCGCCGGGGAGCTGTTTTTT. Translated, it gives CSGRSAGELFF.

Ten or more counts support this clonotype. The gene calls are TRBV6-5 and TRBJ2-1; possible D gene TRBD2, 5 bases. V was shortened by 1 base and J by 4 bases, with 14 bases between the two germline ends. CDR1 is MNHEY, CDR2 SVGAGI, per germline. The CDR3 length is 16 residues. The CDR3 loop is CASSYLVPSLYNEQFF. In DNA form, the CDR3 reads TGTGCCAGCAGTTACTTGGTGCCTAGCCTTTACAATGAGCAGTTCTTC.

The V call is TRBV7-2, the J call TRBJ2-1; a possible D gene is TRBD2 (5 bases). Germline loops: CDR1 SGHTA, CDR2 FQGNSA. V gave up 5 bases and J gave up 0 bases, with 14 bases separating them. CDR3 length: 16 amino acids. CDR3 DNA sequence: TGTGCCAGCAGCATATACGGACTCAGCTCCTACAATGAGCAGTTCTTC. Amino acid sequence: CASSIYGLSSYNEQFF.

As DNA, the CDR3 is TGTGCCAGCAGTTTCGAGACAAAGGGGGCTAAGACTCAACGAAAAATCAATGAGCAGTTCTTC. It is translated as CASSFETKGAKTQRKINEQFF. The chain carries TRBV6-2 or TRBV6-3 and TRBJ2-1, with 7 bases identical to TRBD1. This CDR3 contains 21 residues. Germline CDR1 is MNHEY and CDR2 is SVGEGT. After removal of 4 bases from V and 6 bases from J, the junction contained 27 bases not matched to a gene.